This T cell receptor (beta chain) originates from a study of spatial heterogeneity in lung cancer. Across the study: Detected beta-chain sequences consistently exceeded alpha-chain sequences. Study findings and constraints: Expanded tumor TCRs that were ubiquitous appeared in blood more at resection than follow-up.

This clonotype was seen ten or more times. What it binds is unknown. Time point reported: sample taken at primary tumor resection. No cells were sorted before sequencing. The whole RNA sequenced was extracted from tumor, nontumor lung or frozen PBMC. Samples were obtained from around 73 donors, all untreated early-stage non-small cell lung cancer patients. The germline V gene has CDR1 MNHEY and CDR2 SVGAGI. The CDR3 runs to 17 residues. V was shortened by 6 bases and J by 0 bases, with 19 bases between the two germline ends. A unique molecular identifier was attached to every TCR cDNA molecule. One entry per CDR3 protein results from TCRdb running MiXCR on the 5' RACE reads. The sample yields 2,500 to 3,500 distinct CDR3 sequences, 15% to 20% seen once.

The clonotype comes from a female donor with early-stage non-small cell lung cancer. The chain carries TRBV6-5 and TRBJ2-3; tentatively, D is TRBD2 (6 bases). The specimen was PBMCs, collected at surgery. The CDR3 sequence is CASSLLLMAGSTDTQYF. The CDR3 DNA reads TGTGCCAGCAGCCTTCTCCTTATGGCGGGGAGCACAGATACGCAGTATTTT.